The rows below give T cell receptor beta chains drawn from one sample of a study of cytomegalovirus exposure and HLA in healthy donors. This table comes from immunoSEQ multiplex PCR, and its TCRdb copy is limited to in-frame clones, with some not included. Here the sample spans 150,000 to 200,000 clones, about three quarters being singletons. What was sequenced was PBMCs. These TCRs come from a man between 18 and 35 years old in good health and CMV-seropositive. Both conserved end residues are part of each CDR3. The order of the fields is V gene, D gene, J gene, clone size, CDR3 protein, CDR3 DNA. D genes are given only for firm matches. Clone sizes are given selectively: once, few, many, or a class where the clone is expanded.

V gene: TRBV19; D gene: .; J gene: TRBJ1-3; clone size: .; CDR3 protein: CASSIYRQSSGNTIYF; CDR3 DNA: TGTGCCAGTAGTATCTATCGACAGTCCTCTGGAAACACCATATATTTT
V gene: TRBV6-1; D gene: .; J gene: TRBJ1-5; clone size: few; CDR3 protein: CASSELVTQPQHF; CDR3 DNA: TGTGCCAGCAGTGAATTAGTCACGCAGCCCCAGCATTTT
V gene: TRBV7-2; D gene: .; J gene: TRBJ1-1; clone size: .; CDR3 protein: CASSFSTDGTEAFF; CDR3 DNA: TGTGCCAGCAGCTTCTCAACCGACGGGACTGAAGCTTTCTTT
V gene: TRBV5-1; D gene: TRBD1; J gene: TRBJ2-2; clone size: .; CDR3 protein: CASSYEGTGYSGELFF; CDR3 DNA: TGCGCCAGCAGCTACGAAGGGACAGGGTATTCCGGGGAGCTGTTTTTT
V gene: TRBV5-1; D gene: TRBD1; J gene: TRBJ1-1; clone size: .; CDR3 protein: CASSLGTGAVMNTEAFF; CDR3 DNA: TGCGCCAGCAGCTTAGGGACAGGGGCCGTCATGAACACTGAAGCTTTCTTT
V gene: TRBV14; D gene: .; J gene: TRBJ1-1; clone size: .; CDR3 protein: CASSQGQVPLTEAFF; CDR3 DNA: TGTGCCAGCAGCCAAGGGCAGGTGCCCCTCACTGAAGCTTTCTTT
V gene: TRBV6-1; D gene: .; J gene: TRBJ2-3; clone size: .; CDR3 protein: CASSEFDSYTDTQYF; CDR3 DNA: TGTGCCAGCAGTGAATTTGACAGTTACACAGATACGCAGTATTTT
V gene: TRBV2; D gene: TRBD1; J gene: TRBJ2-5; clone size: .; CDR3 protein: CASRGDRGLGETQYF; CDR3 DNA: TGTGCCAGCAGGGGGGACAGGGGGCTTGGAGAGACCCAGTACTTC
V gene: TRBV2; D gene: TRBD2; J gene: TRBJ2-1; clone size: few; CDR3 protein: CASSETGGGKSYNEQFF; CDR3 DNA: TGTGCCAGCAGTGAAACTGGCGGGGGAAAGTCCTACAATGAGCAGTTCTTC
V gene: TRBV11-2; D gene: TRBD2; J gene: TRBJ2-1; clone size: .; CDR3 protein: CASSLVRASGRNEQFF; CDR3 DNA: TGTGCCAGCAGCTTAGTCCGGGCTAGCGGGAGGAATGAGCAGTTCTTC
V gene: TRBV19; D gene: TRBD1; J gene: TRBJ1-5; clone size: .; CDR3 protein: CASMEGDRGDFLRPQHF; CDR3 DNA: TGTGCCAGTATGGAAGGGGACAGGGGCGACTTCCTCCGGCCCCAGCATTTT
V gene: TRBV13; D gene: TRBD1; J gene: TRBJ1-1; clone size: .; CDR3 protein: CASSFPTGSRTEAFF; CDR3 DNA: TGTGCCAGCAGCTTCCCGACAGGGAGTAGAACTGAAGCTTTCTTT
V gene: TRBV18; D gene: .; J gene: TRBJ1-2; clone size: .; CDR3 protein: CASSPRGRDGYTF; CDR3 DNA: TGTGCCAGCTCACCCAGGGGAAGGGATGGCTACACCTTC
V gene: TRBV15; D gene: .; J gene: TRBJ1-5; clone size: .; CDR3 protein: CATSSAGLSNQPQHF; CDR3 DNA: TGTGCCACCAGCAGCGCAGGGCTAAGCAATCAGCCCCAGCATTTT
V gene: TRBV10-2; D gene: TRBD1; J gene: TRBJ1-1; clone size: .; CDR3 protein: CASSYTGGYEAFF; CDR3 DNA: TGCGCCAGCAGTTACACAGGGGGTTATGAAGCTTTCTTT
V gene: TRBV29-1; D gene: .; J gene: TRBJ1-4; clone size: .; CDR3 protein: CSALFRGTLTSGGKLFF; CDR3 DNA: TGCAGCGCCCTATTTCGGGGGACGTTAACCTCGGGCGGAAAACTGTTTTTT
V gene: TRBV30; D gene: .; J gene: TRBJ1-2; clone size: .; CDR3 protein: CAWSVGTIYGYTF; CDR3 DNA: TGTGCCTGGAGTGTCGGTACCATCTATGGCTACACCTTC
V gene: TRBV28; D gene: .; J gene: TRBJ1-3; clone size: .; CDR3 protein: CASTVGDHTIYF; CDR3 DNA: TGTGCCAGCACTGTAGGAGATCACACCATATATTTT
V gene: TRBV6-4; D gene: .; J gene: TRBJ1-5; clone size: once; CDR3 protein: CASSDGQGTQPQHF; CDR3 DNA: TGTGCCAGCAGTGACGGTCAGGGGACCCAGCCCCAGCATTTT
V gene: TRBV6-5; D gene: TRBD1; J gene: TRBJ1-4; clone size: few; CDR3 protein: CASSAQGQAEKLFF; CDR3 DNA: TGTGCCAGCAGTGCCCAGGGACAGGCTGAAAAACTGTTTTTT
V gene: TRBV5-1; D gene: TRBD1; J gene: TRBJ1-1; clone size: .; CDR3 protein: CASSHDRVAEAFF; CDR3 DNA: TGCGCCAGCAGCCACGACAGGGTGGCTGAAGCTTTCTTT
V gene: TRBV7-9; D gene: .; J gene: TRBJ1-1; clone size: .; CDR3 protein: CASSLAGNTEAFF; CDR3 DNA: TGTGCCAGCAGCTTAGCCGGGAACACTGAAGCTTTCTTT